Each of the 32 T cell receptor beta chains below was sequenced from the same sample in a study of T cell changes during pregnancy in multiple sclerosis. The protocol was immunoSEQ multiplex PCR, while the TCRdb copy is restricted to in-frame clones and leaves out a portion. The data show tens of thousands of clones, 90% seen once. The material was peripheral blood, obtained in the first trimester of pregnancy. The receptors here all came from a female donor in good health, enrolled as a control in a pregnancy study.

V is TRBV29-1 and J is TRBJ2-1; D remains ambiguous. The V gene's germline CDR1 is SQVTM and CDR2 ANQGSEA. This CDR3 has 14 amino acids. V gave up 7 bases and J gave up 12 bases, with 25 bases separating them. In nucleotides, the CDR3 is TGCAGCGGCGGTCGGGTAGGCCAAAAGGATGGGCAGTTCTTC. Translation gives CSGGRVGQKDGQFF.

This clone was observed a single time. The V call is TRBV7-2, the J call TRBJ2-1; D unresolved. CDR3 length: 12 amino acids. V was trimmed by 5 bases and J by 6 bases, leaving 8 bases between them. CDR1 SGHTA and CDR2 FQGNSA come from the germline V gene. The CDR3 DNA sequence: TGTGCCAGCAGCCGCATGCGCAATGAGCAGTTCTTC. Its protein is CASSRMRNEQFF.

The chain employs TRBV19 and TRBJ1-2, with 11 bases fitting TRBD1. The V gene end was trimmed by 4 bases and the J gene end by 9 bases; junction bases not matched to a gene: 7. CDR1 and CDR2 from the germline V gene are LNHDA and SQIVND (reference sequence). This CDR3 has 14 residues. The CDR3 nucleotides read TGTGCCAGTAGTACGGGACAGGGGGTTGAGAGCTACACCTTC. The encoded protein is CASSTGQGVESYTF.

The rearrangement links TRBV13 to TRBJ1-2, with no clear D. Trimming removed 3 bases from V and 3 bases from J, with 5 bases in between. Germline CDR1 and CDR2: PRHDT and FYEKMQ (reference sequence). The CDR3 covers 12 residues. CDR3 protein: CASSFGDYGYTF. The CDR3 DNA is TGTGCCAGCAGCTTCGGTGACTATGGCTACACCTTC.

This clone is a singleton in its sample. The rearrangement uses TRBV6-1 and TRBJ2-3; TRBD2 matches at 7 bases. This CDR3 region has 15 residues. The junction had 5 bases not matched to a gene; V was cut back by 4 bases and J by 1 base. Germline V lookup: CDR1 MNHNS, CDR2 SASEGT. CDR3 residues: CASSAVRGGTDTQYF. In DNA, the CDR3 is TGTGCCAGCAGTGCCGTTCGGGGGGGCACAGATACGCAGTATTTT.

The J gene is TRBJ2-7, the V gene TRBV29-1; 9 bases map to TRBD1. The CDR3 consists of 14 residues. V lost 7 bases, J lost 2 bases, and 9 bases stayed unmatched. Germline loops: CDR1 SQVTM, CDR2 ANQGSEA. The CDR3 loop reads CSAQKDRGAYEQYF. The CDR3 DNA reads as TGCAGCGCCCAAAAGGACAGGGGAGCCTACGAGCAGTACTTC.

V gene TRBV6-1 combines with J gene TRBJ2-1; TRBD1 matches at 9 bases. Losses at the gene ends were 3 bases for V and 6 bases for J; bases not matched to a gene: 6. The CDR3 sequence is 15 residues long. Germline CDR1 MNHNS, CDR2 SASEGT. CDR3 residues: CASSEGQGHFNEQFF. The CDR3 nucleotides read TGTGCCAGCAGTGAGGGACAGGGTCATTTCAATGAGCAGTTCTTC.

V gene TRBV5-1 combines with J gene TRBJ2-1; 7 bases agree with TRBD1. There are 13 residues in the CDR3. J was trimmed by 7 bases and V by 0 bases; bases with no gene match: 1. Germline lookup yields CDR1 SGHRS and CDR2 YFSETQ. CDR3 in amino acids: CASSLEQGNEQFF. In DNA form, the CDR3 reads TGCGCCAGCAGCTTGGAACAGGGGAATGAGCAGTTCTTC.

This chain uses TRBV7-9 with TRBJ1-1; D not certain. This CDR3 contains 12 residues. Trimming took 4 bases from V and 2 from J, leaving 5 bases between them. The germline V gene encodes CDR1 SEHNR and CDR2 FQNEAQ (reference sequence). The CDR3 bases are TGTGCCAGCAGCTACTTAAACACTGAAGCTTTCTTT. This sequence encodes CASSYLNTEAFF.

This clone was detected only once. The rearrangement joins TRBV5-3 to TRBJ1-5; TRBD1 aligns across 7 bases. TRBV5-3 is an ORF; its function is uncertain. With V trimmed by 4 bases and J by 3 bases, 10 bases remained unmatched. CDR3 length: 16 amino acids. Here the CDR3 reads CARSPRGTDHNQPQHF. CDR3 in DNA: TGTGCCAGAAGCCCACGTGGGACAGACCACAATCAGCCCCAGCATTTT.

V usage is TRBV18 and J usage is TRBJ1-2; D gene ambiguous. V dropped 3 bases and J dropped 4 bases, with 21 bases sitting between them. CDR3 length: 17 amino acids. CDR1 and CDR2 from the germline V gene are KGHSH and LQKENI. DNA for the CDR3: TGTGCCAGCTCACCGACCCCATCGGAGGGAGGCCTCTATGGCTACACCTTC. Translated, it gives CASSPTPSEGGLYGYTF.

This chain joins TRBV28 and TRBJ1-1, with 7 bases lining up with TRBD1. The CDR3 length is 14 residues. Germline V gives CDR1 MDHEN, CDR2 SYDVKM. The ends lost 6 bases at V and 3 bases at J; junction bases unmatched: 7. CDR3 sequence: CASSPGQSDTEAFF. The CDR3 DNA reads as TGTGCCAGCAGCCCGGGACAGAGCGACACTGAAGCTTTCTTT. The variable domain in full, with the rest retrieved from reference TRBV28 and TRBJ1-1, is DVKVTQSSRYLVKRTGEKVFLECVQDMDHENMFWYRQDPGLGLRLIYFSYDVKMKEKGDIPEGYSVSREKKERFSLILESASTNQTSMYLCASSPGQSDTEAFFGQGTRLTVV.

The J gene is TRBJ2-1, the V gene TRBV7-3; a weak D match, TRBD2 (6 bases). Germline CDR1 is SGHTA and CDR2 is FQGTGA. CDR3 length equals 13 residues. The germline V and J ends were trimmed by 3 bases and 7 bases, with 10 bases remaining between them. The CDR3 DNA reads TGTGCCAGCAGCTTCGGGACTCTAAATGAGCAGTTCTTC. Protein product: CASSFGTLNEQFF.

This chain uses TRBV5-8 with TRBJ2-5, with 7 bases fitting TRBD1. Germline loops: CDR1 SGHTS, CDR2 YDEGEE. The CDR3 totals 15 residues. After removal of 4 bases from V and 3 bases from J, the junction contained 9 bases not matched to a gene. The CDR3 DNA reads TGTGCCAGCAGCGCCCGGGCAACAGGGGAAGAGACCCAGTACTTC. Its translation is CASSARATGEETQYF.

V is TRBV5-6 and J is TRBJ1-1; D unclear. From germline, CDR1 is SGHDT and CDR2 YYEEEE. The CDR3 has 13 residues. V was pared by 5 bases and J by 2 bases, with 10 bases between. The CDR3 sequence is CASRSQTNTEAFF. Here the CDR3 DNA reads TGTGCCAGCAGGTCGCAGACAAACACTGAAGCTTTCTTT.

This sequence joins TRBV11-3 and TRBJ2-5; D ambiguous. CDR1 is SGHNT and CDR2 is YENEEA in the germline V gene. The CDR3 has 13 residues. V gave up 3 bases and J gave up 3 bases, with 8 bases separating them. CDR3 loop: CASSFTTEETQYF. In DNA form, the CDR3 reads TGTGCCAGCAGCTTTACTACGGAAGAGACCCAGTACTTC.

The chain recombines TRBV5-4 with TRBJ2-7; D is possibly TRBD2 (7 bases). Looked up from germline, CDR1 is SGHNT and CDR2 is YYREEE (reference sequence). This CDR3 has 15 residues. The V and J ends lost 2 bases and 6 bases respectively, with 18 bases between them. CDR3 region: CASSLGGAVSGEQYF. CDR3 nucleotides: TGTGCCAGCAGCTTAGGGGGGGCTGTGTCTGGCGAGCAGTACTTC.

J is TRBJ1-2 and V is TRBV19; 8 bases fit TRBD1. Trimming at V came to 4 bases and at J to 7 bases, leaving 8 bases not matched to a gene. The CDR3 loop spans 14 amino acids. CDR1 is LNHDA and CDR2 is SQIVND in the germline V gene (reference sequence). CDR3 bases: TGTGCCAGTAGTACAAACACGGGGACAGGTGGCTACACCTTC. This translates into CASSTNTGTGGYTF.

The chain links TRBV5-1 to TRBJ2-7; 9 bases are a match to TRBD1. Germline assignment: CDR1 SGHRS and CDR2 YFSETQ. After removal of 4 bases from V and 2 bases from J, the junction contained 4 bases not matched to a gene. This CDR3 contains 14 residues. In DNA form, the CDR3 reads TGCGCCAGCAGCCTGGGGACAGGGCCCTACGAGCAGTACTTC. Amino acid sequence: CASSLGTGPYEQYF.

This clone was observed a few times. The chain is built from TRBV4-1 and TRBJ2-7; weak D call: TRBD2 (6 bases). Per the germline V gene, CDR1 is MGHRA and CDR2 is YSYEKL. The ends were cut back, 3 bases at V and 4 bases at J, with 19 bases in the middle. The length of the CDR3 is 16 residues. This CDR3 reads CASSQGGTGGRYEQYF. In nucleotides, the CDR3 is TGCGCCAGCAGCCAGGGGGGTACAGGCGGACGATACGAGCAGTACTTC.

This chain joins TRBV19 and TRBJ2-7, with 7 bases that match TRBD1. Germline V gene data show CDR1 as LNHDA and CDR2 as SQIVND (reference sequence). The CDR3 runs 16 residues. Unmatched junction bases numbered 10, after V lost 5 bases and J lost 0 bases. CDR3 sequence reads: CASSPSGGLSSYEQYF. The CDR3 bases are TGTGCCAGTAGTCCCTCAGGGGGATTAAGCTCCTACGAGCAGTACTTC.

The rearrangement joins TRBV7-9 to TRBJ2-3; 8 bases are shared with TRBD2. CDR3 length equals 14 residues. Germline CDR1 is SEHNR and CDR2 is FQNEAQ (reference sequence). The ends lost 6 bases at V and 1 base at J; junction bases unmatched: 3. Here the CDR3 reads CASRAGAGTDTQYF. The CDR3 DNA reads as TGTGCCAGCAGAGCGGGAGCGGGCACAGATACGCAGTATTTT.

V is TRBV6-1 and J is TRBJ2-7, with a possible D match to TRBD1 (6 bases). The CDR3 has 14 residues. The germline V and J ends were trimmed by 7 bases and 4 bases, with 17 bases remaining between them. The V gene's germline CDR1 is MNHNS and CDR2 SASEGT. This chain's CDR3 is CASKDRRSRYEQYF. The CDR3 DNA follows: TGTGCCAGCAAAGACAGGAGGAGCCGGTACGAGCAGTACTTC.

CDR3 loop: CASSQDWRANTGELFF. The CDR3 DNA reads as TGCGCCAGCAGCCAAGATTGGAGGGCCAACACCGGGGAGCTGTTTTTT. The chain employs TRBV4-1 and TRBJ2-2; D perhaps matches TRBD2 (6 bases). The V end was cut by 0 bases, the J end by 2 bases, with 10 bases between. The CDR3 spans 16 residues. Per germline, CDR1 MGHRA and CDR2 YSYEKL.

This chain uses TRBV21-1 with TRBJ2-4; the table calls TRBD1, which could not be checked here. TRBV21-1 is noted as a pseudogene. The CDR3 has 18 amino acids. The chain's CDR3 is CASSKDRGLMWAKNIQYF. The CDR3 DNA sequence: TGTGCCAGCAGCAAAGACAGGGGGCTAATGTGGGCCAAAAACATTCAGTACTTC.

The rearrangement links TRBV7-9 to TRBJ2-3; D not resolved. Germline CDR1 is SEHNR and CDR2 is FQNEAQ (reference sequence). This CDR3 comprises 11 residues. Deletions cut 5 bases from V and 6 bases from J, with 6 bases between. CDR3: CASSRWDTQYF. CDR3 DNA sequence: TGTGCCAGCAGCCGGTGGGATACGCAGTATTTT.

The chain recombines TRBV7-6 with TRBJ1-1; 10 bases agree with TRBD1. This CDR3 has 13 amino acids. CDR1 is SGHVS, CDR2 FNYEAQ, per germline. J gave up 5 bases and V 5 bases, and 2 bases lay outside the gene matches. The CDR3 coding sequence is TGTGCCAGCAGCCGGGACAGGGGTACTGAAGCTTTCTTT. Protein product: CASSRDRGTEAFF.

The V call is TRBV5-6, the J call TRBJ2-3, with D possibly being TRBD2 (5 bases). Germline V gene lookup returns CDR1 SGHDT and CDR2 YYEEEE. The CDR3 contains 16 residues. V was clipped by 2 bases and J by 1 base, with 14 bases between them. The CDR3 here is CASSFRRWRGTDTQYF. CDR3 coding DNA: TGTGCCAGCAGCTTTAGGAGGTGGCGGGGCACAGATACGCAGTATTTT.

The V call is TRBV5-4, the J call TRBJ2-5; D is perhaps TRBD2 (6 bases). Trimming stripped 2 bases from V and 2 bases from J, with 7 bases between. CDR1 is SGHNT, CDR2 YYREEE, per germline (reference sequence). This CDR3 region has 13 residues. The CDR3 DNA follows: TGTGCCAGCAGCTTCGGGACTCAAGAGACCCAGTACTTC. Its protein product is CASSFGTQETQYF. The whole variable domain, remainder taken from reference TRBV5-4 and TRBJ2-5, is ETGVTQSPTHLIKTRGQQVTLRCSSQSGHNTVSWYQQALGQGPQFIFQYYREEENGRGNFPPRFSGLQFPNYSSELNVNALELDDSALYLCASSFGTQETQYFGPGTRLLVL.

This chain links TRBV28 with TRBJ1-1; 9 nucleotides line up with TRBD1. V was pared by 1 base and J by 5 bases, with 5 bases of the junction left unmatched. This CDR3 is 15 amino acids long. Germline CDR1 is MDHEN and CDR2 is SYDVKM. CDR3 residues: CASSLYGTGRTEAFF. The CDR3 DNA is TGTGCCAGCAGTTTATACGGGACAGGGCGGACTGAAGCTTTCTTT. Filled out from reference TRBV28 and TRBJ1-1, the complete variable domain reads DVKVTQSSRYLVKRTGEKVFLECVQDMDHENMFWYRQDPGLGLRLIYFSYDVKMKEKGDIPEGYSVSREKKERFSLILESASTNQTSMYLCASSLYGTGRTEAFFGQGTRLTVV.

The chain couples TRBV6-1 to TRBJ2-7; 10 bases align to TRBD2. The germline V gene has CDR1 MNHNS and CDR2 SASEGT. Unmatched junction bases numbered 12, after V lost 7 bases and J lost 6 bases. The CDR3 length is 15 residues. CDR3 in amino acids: CASTGGSGGGTEQYF. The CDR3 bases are TGTGCCAGCACCGGGGGGAGCGGGGGGGGGACCGAGCAGTACTTC.

CDR3 region: CASTQRASGTDTQYF. The CDR3 bases are TGTGCCAGCACCCAGAGAGCTAGCGGGACAGATACGCAGTATTTT. V and J are TRBV5-4 and TRBJ2-3; 8 nucleotides line up with TRBD2. In germline, CDR1 is SGHNT, CDR2 YYREEE (reference sequence). This CDR3 region has 15 residues. V lost 6 bases to trimming and J lost 3 bases; unmatched junction nucleotides: 9.